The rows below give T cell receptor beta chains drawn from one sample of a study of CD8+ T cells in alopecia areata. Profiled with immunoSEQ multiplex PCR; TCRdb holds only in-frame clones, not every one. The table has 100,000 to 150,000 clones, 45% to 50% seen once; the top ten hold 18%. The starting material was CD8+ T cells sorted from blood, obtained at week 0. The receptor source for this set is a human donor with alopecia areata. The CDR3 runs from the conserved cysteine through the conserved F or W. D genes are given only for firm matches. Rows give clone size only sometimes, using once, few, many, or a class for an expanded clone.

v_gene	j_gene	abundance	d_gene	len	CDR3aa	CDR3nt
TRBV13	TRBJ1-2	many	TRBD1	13	CASSLGQGHGYTF	TGTGCCAGCAGCCTTGGACAGGGACATGGCTACACCTTC
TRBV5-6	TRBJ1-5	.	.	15	CASSFRGAGNQPQHF	TGTGCCAGCAGCTTTAGGGGCGCGGGCAATCAGCCCCAGCATTTT
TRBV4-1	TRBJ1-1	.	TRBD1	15	CASSQEPTGDTEAFF	TGCGCCAGCAGCCAAGAACCGACAGGGGACACTGAAGCTTTCTTT
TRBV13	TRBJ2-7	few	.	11	CASSSRQEQYF	TGTGCCAGCAGCTCCCGGCAGGAGCAGTACTTC
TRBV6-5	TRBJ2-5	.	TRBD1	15	CASSYSWDSQETQYF	TGTGCCAGCAGTTACTCCTGGGACAGTCAAGAGACCCAGTACTTC
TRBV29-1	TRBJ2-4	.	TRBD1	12	CSVGQGQNIQYF	TGCAGCGTGGGACAGGGCCAAAACATTCAGTACTTC
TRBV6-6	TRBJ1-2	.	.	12	CASSYRGYGYTF	TGTGCCAGCAGTTACCGGGGGTATGGCTACACCTTC
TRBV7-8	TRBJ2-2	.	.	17	CASSHLKGHFYTGELFF	TGTGCCAGCAGCCACCTTAAGGGCCACTTCTACACCGGGGAGCTGTTTTTT
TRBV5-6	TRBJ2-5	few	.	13	CASNTLGQETQYF	TGTGCCAGCAACACACTTGGACAAGAGACCCAGTACTTC
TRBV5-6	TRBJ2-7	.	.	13	CASSPGDTYEQYF	TGTGCCAGCAGCCCAGGGGATACCTACGAGCAGTACTTC
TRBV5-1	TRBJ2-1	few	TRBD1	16	CASSYNRDRLFDEQFF	TGCGCCAGCAGCTACAACCGGGACAGGTTGTTCGATGAGCAGTTCTTC
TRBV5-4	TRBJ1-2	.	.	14	CASSLEQGNYGYTF	TGTGCCAGCAGCTTGGAACAGGGAAACTATGGCTACACCTTC
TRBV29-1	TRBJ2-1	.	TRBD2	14	CSVEVREGYNEQFF	TGCAGCGTTGAGGTCCGGGAGGGCTACAATGAGCAGTTCTTC
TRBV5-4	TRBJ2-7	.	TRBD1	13	CASSSTGGHEQYF	TGTGCCAGCAGCTCGACAGGGGGCCACGAGCAGTACTTC
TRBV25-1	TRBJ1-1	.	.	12	CASSPDGGEAFF	TGTGCCAGCAGTCCAGACGGGGGAGAAGCTTTCTTT
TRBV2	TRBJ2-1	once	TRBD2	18	CASSEWDGGAGSYNEQFF	TGTGCCAGCAGTGAATGGGACGGGGGGGCCGGATCCTACAATGAGCAGTTCTTC
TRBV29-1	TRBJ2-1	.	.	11	CSLWQEDEQFF	TGCAGCCTTTGGCAGGAGGATGAGCAGTTCTTC
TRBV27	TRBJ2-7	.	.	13	CASRAGQSYEQYF	TGTGCCAGCAGGGCGGGACAGTCCTACGAGCAGTACTTC
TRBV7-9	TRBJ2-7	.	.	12	CAGRGPLNEQYF	TGTGCCGGCCGGGGTCCCCTGAACGAGCAGTACTTC
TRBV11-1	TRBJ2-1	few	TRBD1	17	CASSFHQTGGSGNEQFF	TGTGCCAGCAGCTTCCACCAGACAGGGGGCTCGGGCAATGAGCAGTTCTTC
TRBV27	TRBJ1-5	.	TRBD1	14	CASSLGQEDQPQHF	TGTGCCAGCAGCCTTGGACAGGAGGATCAGCCCCAGCATTTT
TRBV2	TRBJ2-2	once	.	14	CASSEDRNTGELFF	TGTGCCAGCAGTGAGGACCGGAACACCGGGGAGCTGTTTTTT
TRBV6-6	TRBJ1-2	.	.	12	CAGMVRGPGYTF	TGTGCCGGAATGGTCAGGGGCCCTGGCTACACCTTC
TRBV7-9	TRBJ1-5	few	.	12	CASGDSNQPQHF	TGTGCCAGCGGGGATAGCAATCAGCCCCAGCATTTT
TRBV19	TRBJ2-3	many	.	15	CASSIAGTPPVTQYF	TGTGCCAGTAGTATAGCCGGGACTCCGCCAGTTACGCAGTATTTT
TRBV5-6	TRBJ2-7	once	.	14	CASSPPSTRHEQYF	TGTGCCAGCAGCCCTCCCTCCACACGTCACGAGCAGTACTTC
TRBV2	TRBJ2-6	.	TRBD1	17	CASSVVQGDTGANVLTF	TGTGCCAGCAGTGTGGTGCAGGGGGATACTGGGGCCAACGTCCTGACTTTC
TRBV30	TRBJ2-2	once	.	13	CAWSVAHTGELFF	TGTGCCTGGAGTGTGGCCCACACCGGGGAGCTGTTTTTT
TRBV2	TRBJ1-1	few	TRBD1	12	CASDRGDTEAFF	TGTGCCAGCGACAGGGGGGACACTGAAGCTTTCTTT
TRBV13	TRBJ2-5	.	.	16	CASSYSINSPQETQYF	TGTGCCAGCAGTTACTCGATAAACAGCCCCCAAGAGACCCAGTACTTC
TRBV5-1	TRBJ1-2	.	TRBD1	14	CASSLEGQGGGYTF	TGCGCCAGCAGCTTGGAGGGACAGGGAGGAGGCTACACCTTC
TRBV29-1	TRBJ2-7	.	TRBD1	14	CSVLARDRGYEQYF	TGCAGCGTCCTCGCCAGGGACAGGGGGTACGAGCAGTACTTC
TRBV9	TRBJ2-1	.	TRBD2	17	CASSSGTAGGPYNEQFF	TGTGCCAGCAGCTCCGGTACAGCGGGGGGGCCCTACAATGAGCAGTTCTTC
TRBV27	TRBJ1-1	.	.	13	CASSLGGLTEAFF	TGTGCCAGCAGCCTTGGGGGACTCACTGAAGCTTTCTTT
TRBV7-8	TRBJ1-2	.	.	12	CASSSSSKSYTF	TGTGCCAGCAGCTCCTCGTCCAAAAGCTACACCTTC
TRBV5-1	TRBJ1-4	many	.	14	CASSLKGESEKLFF	TGCGCCAGCAGCTTGAAGGGGGAGAGTGAAAAACTGTTTTTT
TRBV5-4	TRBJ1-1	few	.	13	CASRKSRNTEAFF	TGTGCCAGCAGGAAGAGCAGGAACACTGAAGCTTTCTTT
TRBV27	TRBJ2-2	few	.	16	CASSFSRGAGTGELFF	TGTGCCAGCAGTTTCTCCCGGGGGGCCGGGACCGGGGAGCTGTTTTTT
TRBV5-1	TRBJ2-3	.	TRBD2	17	CASSLEGLAGETDTQYF	TGCGCCAGCAGCTTGGAAGGGCTAGCGGGGGAAACAGATACGCAGTATTTT
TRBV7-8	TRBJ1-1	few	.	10	CATTNTEAFF	TGTGCCACCACCAACACTGAAGCTTTCTTT
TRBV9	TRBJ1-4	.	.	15	CASSAGQSGGEKLFF	TGTGCCAGCAGCGCTGGACAGTCCGGAGGTGAAAAACTGTTTTTT
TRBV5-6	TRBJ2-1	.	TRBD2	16	CASSLSLAGFNQGQFF	TGTGCCAGCAGCTTGTCCCTAGCGGGGTTCAACCAGGGGCAGTTCTTC
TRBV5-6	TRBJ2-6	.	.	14	CASSFGSGANVLTF	TGTGCCAGCAGCTTCGGCTCTGGGGCCAACGTCCTGACTTTC
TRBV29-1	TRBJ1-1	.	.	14	CSVEGLAPNTEAFF	TGCAGCGTTGAAGGGCTTGCTCCGAACACTGAAGCTTTCTTT
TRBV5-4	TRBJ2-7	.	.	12	CASRGDNYEQYF	TGTGCCAGCAGGGGGGACAACTACGAGCAGTACTTC
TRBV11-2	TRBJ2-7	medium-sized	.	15	CASSLDVVTSYEQYF	TGTGCCAGCAGCTTAGACGTAGTTACCTCCTACGAGCAGTACTTC
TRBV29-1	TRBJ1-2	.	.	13	CSVEAGGNYGYTF	TGCAGCGTTGAAGCGGGAGGGAACTATGGCTACACCTTC
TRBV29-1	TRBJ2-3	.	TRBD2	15	CSVVERGSSTDTQYF	TGCAGCGTTGTAGAGCGGGGATCTAGCACAGATACGCAGTATTTT
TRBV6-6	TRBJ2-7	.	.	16	CASSYRTAGSSYEQYF	TGTGCCAGCAGCTATCGGACAGCCGGGTCTTCCTACGAGCAGTACTTC
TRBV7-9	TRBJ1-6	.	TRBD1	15	CASSLGAGGNSPLHF	TGTGCCAGCAGCTTAGGGGCAGGGGGTAATTCACCCCTCCACTTT
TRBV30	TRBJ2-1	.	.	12	CAWRRIVGEQFF	TGTGCCTGGAGGAGAATCGTGGGGGAGCAGTTCTTC
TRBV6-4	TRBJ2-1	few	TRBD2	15	CASSRTSGGNNEQFF	TGTGCCAGCAGCCGGACTAGCGGGGGGAACAATGAGCAGTTCTTC
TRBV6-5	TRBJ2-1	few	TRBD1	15	CASSWGTGDVNEQFF	TGTGCCAGCAGTTGGGGGACAGGGGACGTCAATGAGCAGTTCTTC
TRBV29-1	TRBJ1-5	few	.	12	CSVLTENQPQHF	TGCAGCGTTCTTACAGAAAATCAGCCCCAGCATTTT
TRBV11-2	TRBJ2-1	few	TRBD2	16	CASSLIASGGYNEQFF	TGTGCCAGCAGCTTAATTGCTAGCGGGGGCTACAATGAGCAGTTCTTC